This T cell receptor beta chain was captured by sequencing in a study of blood T cell repertoires in COVID-19. Between the trimmed V and J ends, which lost 5 bases and 12 bases, there was a span of 19 bases. Per germline, CDR1 MDHEN and CDR2 SYDVKM. This CDR3 contains 13 residues. Assay: immunoSEQ multiplex PCR; the TCRdb copy retains only in-frame clones and omits some. This sample has approximately 240,000 clones, with 65% to 90% found just once. This chain joins TRBV28 and TRBJ1-1; maybe TRBD1 (5 bases). Sequences were obtained from peripheral blood. This receptor was identified in a woman of 80 years or more with active or convalescent COVID-19. The CDR3 region has the DNA TGTGCCAGCAGTCGGGACTTTAGGGGTTGGACTTTCTTT. Translation gives CASSRDFRGWTFF. The full variable domain, rest sourced from reference TRBV28 and TRBJ1-1, is DVKVTQSSRYLVKRTGEKVFLECVQDMDHENMFWYRQDPGLGLRLIYFSYDVKMKEKGDIPEGYSVSREKKERFSLILESASTNQTSMYLCASSRDFRGWTFFGQGTRLTVV.